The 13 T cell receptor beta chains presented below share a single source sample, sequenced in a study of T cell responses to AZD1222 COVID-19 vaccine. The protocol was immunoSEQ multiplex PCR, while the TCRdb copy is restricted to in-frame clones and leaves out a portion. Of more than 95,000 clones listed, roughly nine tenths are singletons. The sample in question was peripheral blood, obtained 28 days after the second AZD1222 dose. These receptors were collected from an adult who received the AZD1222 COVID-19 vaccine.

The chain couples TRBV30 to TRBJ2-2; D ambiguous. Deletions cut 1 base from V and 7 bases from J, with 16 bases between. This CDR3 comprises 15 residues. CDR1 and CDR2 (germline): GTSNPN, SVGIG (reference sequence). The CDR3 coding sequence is TGTGCCTGGAGTGAACAGACCCCCGGCGGCGGGGAGCTGTTTTTT. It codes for CAWSEQTPGGGELFF.

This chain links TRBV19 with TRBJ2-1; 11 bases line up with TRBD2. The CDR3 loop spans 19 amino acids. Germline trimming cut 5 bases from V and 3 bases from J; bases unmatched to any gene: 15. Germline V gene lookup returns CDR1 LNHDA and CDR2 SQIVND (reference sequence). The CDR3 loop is CASSPPRITSGSDYNEQFF. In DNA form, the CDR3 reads TGTGCCAGTAGTCCCCCCCGGATTACTAGCGGGAGTGACTACAATGAGCAGTTCTTC.

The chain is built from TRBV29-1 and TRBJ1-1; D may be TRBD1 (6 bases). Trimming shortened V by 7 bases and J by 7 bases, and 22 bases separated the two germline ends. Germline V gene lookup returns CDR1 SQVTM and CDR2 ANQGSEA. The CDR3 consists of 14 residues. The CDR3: CSATRGPRLIEAFF. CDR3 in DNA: TGCAGCGCTACCCGGGGGCCGCGGTTGATTGAAGCTTTCTTT. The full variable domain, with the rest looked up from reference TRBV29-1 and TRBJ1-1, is SAVISQKPSRDICQRGTSLTIQCQVDSQVTMMFWYRQQPGQSLTLIATANQGSEATYESGFVIDKFPISRPNLTFSTLTVSNMSPEDSSIYLCSATRGPRLIEAFFGQGTRLTVV.

DNA for the CDR3: TGTGCCAGCAGTTCCCCCTCGGGTAGCGGGGACTACGAGCAGTACTTC. It is translated as CASSSPSGSGDYEQYF. The chain joins TRBV27 to TRBJ2-7, with TRBD2 matching 8 bases. The germline V gene encodes CDR1 MNHEY and CDR2 SMNVEV (reference sequence). V lost 4 bases, J lost 3 bases, and 11 bases stayed unmatched. The CDR3 contains 16 residues.

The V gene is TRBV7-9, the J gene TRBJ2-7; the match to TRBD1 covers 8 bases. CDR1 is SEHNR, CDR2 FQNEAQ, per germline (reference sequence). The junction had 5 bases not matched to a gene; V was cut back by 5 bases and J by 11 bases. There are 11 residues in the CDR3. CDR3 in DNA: TGTGCCAGCAGCGCCCGGGACAGGAAGTACTTC. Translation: CASSARDRKYF.

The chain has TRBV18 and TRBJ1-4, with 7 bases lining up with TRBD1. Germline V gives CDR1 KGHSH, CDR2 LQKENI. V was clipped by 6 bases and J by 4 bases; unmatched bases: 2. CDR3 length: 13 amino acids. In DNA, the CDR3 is TGTGCCAGCTCCGGGACAGTTAATGAAAAACTGTTTTTT. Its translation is CASSGTVNEKLFF. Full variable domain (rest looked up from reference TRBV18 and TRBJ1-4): NAGVMQNPRHLVRRRGQEARLRCSPMKGHSHVYWYRQLPEEGLKFMVYLQKENIIDESGMPKERFSAEFPKEGPSILRIQQVVRGDSAAYFCASSGTVNEKLFFGSGTQLSVL.

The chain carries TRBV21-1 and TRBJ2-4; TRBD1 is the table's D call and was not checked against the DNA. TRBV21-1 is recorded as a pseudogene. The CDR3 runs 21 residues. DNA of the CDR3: TGTGCCAGCAGCAAAGCCCAAGCCGGGACAGCATTCTTATTAGGCAAAAACATTCAGTACTTC. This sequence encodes CASSKAQAGTAFLLGKNIQYF.

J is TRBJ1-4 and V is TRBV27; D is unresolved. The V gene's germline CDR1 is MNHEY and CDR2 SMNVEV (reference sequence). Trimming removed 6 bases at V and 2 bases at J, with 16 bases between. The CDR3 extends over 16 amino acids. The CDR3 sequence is CASRLLGRWTNEKLFF. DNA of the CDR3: TGTGCCAGCAGGTTGTTGGGGAGATGGACTAATGAAAAACTGTTTTTT.

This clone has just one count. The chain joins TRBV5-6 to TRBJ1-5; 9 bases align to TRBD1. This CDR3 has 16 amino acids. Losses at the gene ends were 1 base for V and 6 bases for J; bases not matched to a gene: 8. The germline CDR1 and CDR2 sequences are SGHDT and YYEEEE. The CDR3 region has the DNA TGTGCCAGCAGCTTGCTACAGGGGGCCTTAGGTCAGCCCCAGCATTTT. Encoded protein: CASSLLQGALGQPQHF.

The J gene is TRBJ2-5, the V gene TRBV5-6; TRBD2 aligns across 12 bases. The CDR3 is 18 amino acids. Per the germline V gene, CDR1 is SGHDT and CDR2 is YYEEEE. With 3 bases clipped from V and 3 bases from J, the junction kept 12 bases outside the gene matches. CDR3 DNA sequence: TGTGCCAGCAGCTCTATTTTGACTAGCGGGAGTAGAGAAGAGACCCAGTACTTC. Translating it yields CASSSILTSGSREETQYF.

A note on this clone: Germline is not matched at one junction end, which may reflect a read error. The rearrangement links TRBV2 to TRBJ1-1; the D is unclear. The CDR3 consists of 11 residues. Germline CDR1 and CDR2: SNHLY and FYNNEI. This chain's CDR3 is CASSQAVGAFF. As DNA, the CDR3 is TGTGCCAGCAGTCAAGCAGTGGGAGCTTTCTTT.

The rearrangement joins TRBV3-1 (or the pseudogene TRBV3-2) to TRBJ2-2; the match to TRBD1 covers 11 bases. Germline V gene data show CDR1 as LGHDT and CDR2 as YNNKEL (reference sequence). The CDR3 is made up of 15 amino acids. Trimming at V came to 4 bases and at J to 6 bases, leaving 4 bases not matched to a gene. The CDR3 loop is CASSPRTGGPGELFF. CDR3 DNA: TGTGCCAGCAGCCCCCGGACAGGGGGCCCCGGGGAGCTGTTTTTT.

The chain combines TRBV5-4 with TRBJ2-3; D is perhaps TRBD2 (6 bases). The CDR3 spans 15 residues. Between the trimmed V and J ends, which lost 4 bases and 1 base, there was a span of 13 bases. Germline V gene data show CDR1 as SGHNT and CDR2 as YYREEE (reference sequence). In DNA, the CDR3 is TGTGCCAGCAGCCCCGGGGGACGCGGCACAGATACGCAGTATTTT. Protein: CASSPGGRGTDTQYF.